A selection of T cell receptor beta chains follows, all from one sample in a study of blood T cell repertoires in COVID-19. Only in-frame clones appear in the TCRdb table, and some are missing; sequencing was by immunoSEQ multiplex PCR. The data show about 42,000 clones, roughly 80% seen once. Input material: peripheral blood. The receptor set was obtained from a man between 50 and 59 years old with active COVID-19. The CDR3 runs from the conserved cysteine through the conserved F or W. D genes are given only for firm matches. Rows may omit the clone size; those that give it use once, few, many or a size class.

len	v_gene	j_gene	abundance	d_gene	CDR3aa	CDR3nt
14	TRBV6-1	TRBJ2-2	-	-	CASSEITNTGELFF	TGTGCCAGCAGTGAAATTACGAACACCGGGGAGCTGTTTTTT
16	TRBV4-1	TRBJ2-7	-	-	CASSQEYQGQGYEQYF	TGCGCCAGCAGCCAAGAGTATCAGGGGCAAGGTTACGAGCAGTACTTC
18	TRBV6-2/TRBV6-3	TRBJ2-7	-	TRBD2	CASSYRGLAGLASYEQYF	TGTGCCAGCAGTTATCGGGGACTAGCGGGTCTAGCGTCCTACGAGCAGTACTTC
13	TRBV2	TRBJ1-4	-	-	CASRAFKNEKLFF	TGTGCCAGCAGGGCCTTTAAAAATGAAAAACTGTTTTTT
15	TRBV27	TRBJ2-7	-	TRBD2	CASSPELATNYEQYF	TGTGCCAGCAGTCCGGAACTAGCGACTAATTACGAGCAGTACTTC
16	TRBV29-1	TRBJ2-1	-	-	CSVEGRSMGIYNEQFF	TGCAGCGTTGAGGGGAGATCAATGGGCATCTACAATGAGCAGTTCTTC
12	TRBV11-2	TRBJ2-1	-	-	CASRPDLRKQFF	TGTGCCAGCAGGCCAGACTTGAGAAAGCAGTTCTTC
13	TRBV25-1	TRBJ2-3	few	-	CARGSGSTDTQYF	TGTGCCAGAGGGAGCGGGAGCACAGATACGCAGTATTTT
14	TRBV15	TRBJ2-7	-	-	CATSRGTQGYEQYF	TGTGCCACCAGCAGAGGGACACAGGGCTACGAGCAGTACTTC
14	TRBV18	TRBJ2-4	-	TRBD2	CASSPQREGHIQYF	TGTGCCAGCTCACCACAGAGGGAGGGACACATTCAGTACTTC
17	TRBV7-9	TRBJ2-2	medium-sized	TRBD2	CASSPRWLAGGTGELFF	TGTGCCAGCAGCCCTAGGTGGCTAGCGGGAGGCACCGGGGAGCTGTTTTTT
15	TRBV6-1	TRBJ2-1	-	-	CASSEEGSSYNEQFF	TGTGCCAGCAGTGAAGAAGGGAGCTCCTACAATGAGCAGTTCTTC
13	TRBV6-5	TRBJ2-7	-	-	CASSYSSGDEQYF	TGTGCCAGCAGTTACTCGTCGGGTGACGAGCAGTACTTC
17	TRBV5-4	TRBJ2-3	once	TRBD2	CASSLGGGRPSTDTQYF	TGTGCCAGCAGCTTGGGGGGAGGGCGACCTAGCACAGATACGCAGTATTTT
20	TRBV4-3	TRBJ2-1	-	-	CASSQAPKPIRDSLHNEQFF	TGCGCCAGCAGCCAAGCCCCAAAGCCCATCCGGGACTCACTACACAATGAGCAGTTCTTC
15	TRBV7-6	TRBJ2-7	-	-	CASSLEGQSSYEQYF	TGTGCCAGCAGCTTAGAAGGACAGAGCTCCTACGAGCAGTACTTC
17	TRBV5-4	TRBJ2-7	-	TRBD2	CASSSGLAGRTSYEQYF	TGTGCCAGCAGCTCGGGACTAGCGGGGCGAACCTCCTACGAGCAGTACTTC
16	TRBV11-2	TRBJ1-3	-	-	CASSSRGPESGNTIYF	TGTGCCAGCAGCTCGCGGGGGCCCGAGTCCGGAAACACCATATATTTT
14	TRBV24-1	TRBJ2-5	-	-	CATSDYDSKETQYF	TGTGCCACCAGTGATTATGACAGTAAAGAGACCCAGTACTTC
16	TRBV7-9	TRBJ1-3	-	-	CASSPRGALWGNTIYF	TGTGCCAGCAGCCCTCGCGGAGCCTTATGGGGAAACACCATATATTTT
15	TRBV24-1	TRBJ1-1	-	TRBD1	CATSPGTGNVAEAFF	TGTGCCACCAGTCCTGGGACAGGGAATGTGGCTGAAGCTTTCTTT
18	TRBV15	TRBJ2-6	-	-	CATSRVGAGGSGANVLTF	TGTGCCACCAGCAGAGTTGGGGCAGGTGGCTCTGGGGCCAACGTCCTGACTTTC
11	TRBV20-1	TRBJ2-3	-	-	CSARLRAAQYF	TGCAGTGCTAGGTTGCGAGCGGCGCAGTATTTT
14	TRBV7-9	TRBJ1-2	-	-	CASSPYQGPYGYTF	TGTGCCAGCAGCCCATACCAGGGCCCTTATGGCTACACCTTC
18	TRBV2	TRBJ2-5	-	TRBD2	CASSERGLAGGLQETQYF	TGTGCCAGCAGTGAGAGGGGACTAGCGGGGGGTTTACAAGAGACCCAGTACTTC
13	TRBV29-1	TRBJ2-7	few	TRBD2	CSVAGTSGIEQYF	TGCAGCGTCGCCGGGACTAGCGGGATCGAGCAGTACTTC
15	TRBV5-1	TRBJ2-7	-	TRBD1	CASSSGTGGLGEQYF	TGCGCCAGCAGCTCCGGGACAGGGGGCTTAGGGGAGCAGTACTTC
13	TRBV7-3	TRBJ1-1	-	TRBD1	CASSRDRQTEAFF	TGTGCCAGCAGCCGGGACAGGCAGACTGAAGCTTTCTTT
15	TRBV9	TRBJ1-1	-	-	CASSVDGTRGSEAFF	TGTGCCAGCAGCGTAGACGGGACCAGGGGCTCTGAAGCTTTCTTT
13	TRBV5-1	TRBJ2-7	-	TRBD1	CASSLGDRGEQYF	TGCGCCAGCAGCTTGGGGGACAGGGGCGAGCAGTACTTC
13	TRBV6-2/TRBV6-3	TRBJ2-7	-	TRBD2	CASSYGSGNEQYF	TGTGCCAGCAGTTATGGGAGCGGGAACGAGCAGTACTTC
15	TRBV27	TRBJ1-5	few	-	CASSSAAEEGQPQHF	TGTGCCAGCAGTTCCGCCGCAGAGGAAGGTCAGCCCCAGCATTTT
12	TRBV4-3	TRBJ2-7	-	-	CASSQRAGEQYF	TGCGCCAGCAGCCAAAGGGCGGGGGAGCAGTACTTC
18	TRBV7-2	TRBJ2-2	-	TRBD2	CASSLVRPASGPTGELFF	TGTGCCAGCAGTTTAGTAAGGCCGGCTAGCGGACCCACCGGGGAGCTGTTTTTT
11	TRBV19	TRBJ2-7	-	-	CASSTGYEQYF	TGTGCCAGTAGTACAGGGTACGAGCAGTACTTC
12	TRBV29-1	TRBJ2-5	-	TRBD1	CSVTGGSETQYF	TGCAGCGTGACAGGGGGATCAGAGACCCAGTACTTC
15	TRBV5-1	TRBJ2-7	few	TRBD2	CASSRLGGNSYEQYF	TGCGCCAGCAGCCGGTTGGGGGGGAACTCCTACGAGCAGTACTTC
15	TRBV2	TRBJ2-7	-	-	CASSGWGGGDYEQYF	TGTGCCAGCAGTGGTTGGGGAGGTGGTGACTACGAGCAGTACTTC
14	TRBV6-5	TRBJ1-4	-	-	CASRSGTANEKLFF	TGTGCCAGCAGGAGCGGGACGGCTAATGAAAAACTGTTTTTT
16	TRBV7-8	TRBJ2-7	-	-	CASSLEAALPTYEQYF	TGTGCCAGCAGCTTAGAGGCGGCCCTCCCTACCTACGAGCAGTACTTC
18	TRBV4-3	TRBJ2-3	-	-	CASSQDLTSEPSTDTQYF	TGCGCCAGCAGCCAAGATTTAACCTCCGAGCCCAGCACAGATACGCAGTATTTT
14	TRBV11-1	TRBJ2-7	-	-	CASSPTGASRAEYF	TGTGCCAGCAGCCCAACTGGGGCGTCAAGAGCCGAGTACTTC
15	TRBV7-7	TRBJ2-5	-	TRBD2	CASSLGLADQETQYF	TGTGCTAGCAGCTTGGGACTAGCTGACCAAGAGACCCAGTACTTC
14	TRBV11-2	TRBJ2-3	-	TRBD2	CASSSGTSSDTQYF	TGTGCCAGCAGCTCGGGGACTAGCTCGGATACGCAGTATTTT
16	TRBV7-2	TRBJ2-7	-	TRBD2	CASSLRVTSGRYEQYF	TGTGCCAGCAGCTTAAGAGTGACTAGCGGGCGATACGAGCAGTACTTC
14	TRBV7-2	TRBJ2-7	-	TRBD2	CASTVSGSGGEQYF	TGTGCCAGCACTGTTAGCGGGAGCGGCGGCGAGCAGTACTTC
14	TRBV28	TRBJ1-2	-	-	CASSLSNTRYGYTF	TGTGCCAGCAGTTTATCGAACACCCGCTATGGCTACACCTTC
12	TRBV6-2/TRBV6-3	TRBJ2-3	-	-	CASSEQGPTQYF	TGTGCCAGCAGCGAGCAGGGGCCTACGCAGTATTTT
14	TRBV10-2	TRBJ1-3	-	-	CASRAGHSGNTIYF	TGCGCCAGCAGGGCAGGCCACTCTGGAAACACCATATATTTT
14	TRBV18	TRBJ2-7	-	-	CASSPPGGSLEQYF	TGTGCCAGCTCACCACCGGGGGGATCCCTCGAGCAGTACTTC